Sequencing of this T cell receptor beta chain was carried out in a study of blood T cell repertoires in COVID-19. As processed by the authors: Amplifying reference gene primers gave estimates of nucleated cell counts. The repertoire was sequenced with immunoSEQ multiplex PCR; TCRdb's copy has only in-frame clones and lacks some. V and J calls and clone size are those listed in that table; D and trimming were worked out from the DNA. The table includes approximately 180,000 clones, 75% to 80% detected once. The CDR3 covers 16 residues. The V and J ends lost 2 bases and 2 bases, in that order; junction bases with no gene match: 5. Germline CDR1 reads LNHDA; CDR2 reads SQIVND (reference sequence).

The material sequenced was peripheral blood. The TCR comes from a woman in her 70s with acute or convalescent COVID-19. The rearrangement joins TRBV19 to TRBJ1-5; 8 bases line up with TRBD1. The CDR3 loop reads CASSIPTGVGNQPQHF. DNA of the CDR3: TGTGCCAGTAGTATACCGACAGGGGTGGGCAATCAGCCCCAGCATTTT.